What follows describes a single T cell receptor beta chain. Authors' methods: Reference gene primer amplification yielded estimated nucleated cell counts. Clones were read by immunoSEQ multiplex PCR, and TCRdb kept only the in-frame ones, dropping some. D and trimming were read from the DNA, whereas the V and J calls and clone size are those reported in that table. The sample contains roughly 60,000 clones, approximately 82% of which appear only once. This entry is derived from a study of blood T cell repertoires in COVID-19. Study background: There were acute and convalescent COVID-19 samples, and they came from the United States, Italy and Spain. PBMCs, B-cell-depleted T cells, or T cells provided the cDNA or gDNA that made up the material.

V was clipped by 3 bases and J by 0 bases; unmatched bases: 3. Germline CDR1 and CDR2: ENHRY and SYGVKD. CDR3 length equals 16 residues. The sample comprised peripheral blood. The chain recombines TRBV10-3 with TRBJ2-1, with 9 positions matching TRBD2. The TCR sequence derives from a man aged 55 to 70 with acute or convalescent COVID-19. DNA for the CDR3: TGTGCCATCAGTGATGGAGCGGGGGGCTCCTACAATGAGCAGTTCTTC. It yields the protein CAISDGAGGSYNEQFF.